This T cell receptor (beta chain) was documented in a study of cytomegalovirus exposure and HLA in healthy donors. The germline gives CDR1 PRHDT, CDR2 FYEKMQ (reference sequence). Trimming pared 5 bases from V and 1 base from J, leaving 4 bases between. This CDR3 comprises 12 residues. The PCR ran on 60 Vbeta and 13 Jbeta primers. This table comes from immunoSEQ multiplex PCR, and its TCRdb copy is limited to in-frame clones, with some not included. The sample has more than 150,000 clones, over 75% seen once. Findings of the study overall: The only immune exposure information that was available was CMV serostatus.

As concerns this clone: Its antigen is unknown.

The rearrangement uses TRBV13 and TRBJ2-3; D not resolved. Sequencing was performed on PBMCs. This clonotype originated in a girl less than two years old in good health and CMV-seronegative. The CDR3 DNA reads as TGTGCCAGCAGCCTCGGCACAGATACGCAGTATTTT. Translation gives CASSLGTDTQYF. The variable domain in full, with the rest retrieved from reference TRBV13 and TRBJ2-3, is AAGVIQSPRHLIKEKRETATLKCYPIPRHDTVYWYQQGPGQDPQFLISFYEKMQSDKGSIPDRFSAQQFSDYHSELNMSSLELGDSALYFCASSLGTDTQYFGPGTRLTVL.